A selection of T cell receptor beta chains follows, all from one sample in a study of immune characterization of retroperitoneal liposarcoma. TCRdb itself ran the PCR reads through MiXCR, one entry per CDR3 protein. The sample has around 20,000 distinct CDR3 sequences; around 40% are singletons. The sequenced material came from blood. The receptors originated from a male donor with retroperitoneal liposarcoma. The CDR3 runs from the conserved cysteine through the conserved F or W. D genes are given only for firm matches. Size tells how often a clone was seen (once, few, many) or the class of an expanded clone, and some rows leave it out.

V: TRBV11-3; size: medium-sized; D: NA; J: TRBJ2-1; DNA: TGTGCCAGCAGCCCAACTGTCAGGAATGAGCAGTTCTTC; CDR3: CASSPTVRNEQFF
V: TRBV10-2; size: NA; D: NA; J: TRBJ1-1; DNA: TGCGCCAGCAGTGAGTATAGGGCAGGTAACACTGAAGCTTTCTTT; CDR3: CASSEYRAGNTEAFF
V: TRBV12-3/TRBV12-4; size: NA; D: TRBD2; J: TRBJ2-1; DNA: TGTGCCAGCAGTGTAGCGGGAGTATGCGATGAGCAGTTCTTC; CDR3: CASSVAGVCDEQFF
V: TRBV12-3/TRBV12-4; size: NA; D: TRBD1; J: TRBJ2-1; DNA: TGTGCCAGCATCCGGACAGGGGGCTTTGTTGGGCAGTTCTTC; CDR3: CASIRTGGFVGQFF
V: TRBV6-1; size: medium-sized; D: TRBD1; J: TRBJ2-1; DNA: TGTGCCAGCAGTGAAGAAGGCCATAGACAGGGGATGGACGAGCAGTTCTTC; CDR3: CASSEEGHRQGMDEQFF
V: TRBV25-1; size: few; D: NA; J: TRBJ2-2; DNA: TGTGCCAGCCAGAGAGTCGGGCCCACGAACACCGGGGAGCTGTTTTTT; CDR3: CASQRVGPTNTGELFF
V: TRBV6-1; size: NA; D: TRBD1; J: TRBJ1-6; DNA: TGTGCCAGCAGCTATACAGGGGGCCCTTATAATTCACCCCTCCACTTT; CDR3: CASSYTGGPYNSPLHF
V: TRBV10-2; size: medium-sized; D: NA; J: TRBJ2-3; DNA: TGCGCCAGCACAGATACGCAGTATTTT; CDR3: CASTDTQYF
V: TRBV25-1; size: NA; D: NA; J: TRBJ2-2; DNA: TGTGCCAGCAGTAACGACCTAGACACCGGGGAGCTGTTTTTT; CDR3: CASSNDLDTGELFF
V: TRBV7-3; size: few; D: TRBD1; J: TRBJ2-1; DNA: TGTGCCAGCAGCTTGGGGACAGGGGGCGCGTCCCAAGAGACCCAGTTCTTC; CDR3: CASSLGTGGASQETQFF
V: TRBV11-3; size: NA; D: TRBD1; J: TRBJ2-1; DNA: TGTGCCAGCAGCGTATCCGGGACAGGGGGATACGAGCAGTTCTTC; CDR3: CASSVSGTGGYEQFF
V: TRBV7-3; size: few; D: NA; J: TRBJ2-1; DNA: TGTGCCAGCAGCTTAATAGGGGCCAGAAGTGAGCAGTTCTTC; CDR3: CASSLIGARSEQFF
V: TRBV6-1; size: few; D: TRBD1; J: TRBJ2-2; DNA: TGTGCCAGCAGTACAGGGGGGTTGACCGGGGAGCTGTTTTTT; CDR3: CASSTGGLTGELFF
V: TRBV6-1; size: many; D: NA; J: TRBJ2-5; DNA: TGTGCCAGCAGTGAACAAGAGACCCAGTACTTC; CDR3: CASSEQETQYF
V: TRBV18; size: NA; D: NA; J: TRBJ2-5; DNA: TGTGCCAGCTCACCACCGCTAGTCCAAGAGACCCAGTACTTC; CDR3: CASSPPLVQETQYF
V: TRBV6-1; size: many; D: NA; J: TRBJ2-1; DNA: TGTGCCAGCAGTCCTCGCCGAAACTACAATGAGCAGTTCTTC; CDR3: CASSPRRNYNEQFF
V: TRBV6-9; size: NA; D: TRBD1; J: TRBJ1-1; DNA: TGTGCCCTTAGGACAGGGACGGTCACTGAAGCTTTCTTT; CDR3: CALRTGTVTEAFF
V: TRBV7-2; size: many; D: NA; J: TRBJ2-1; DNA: TGTGCCAGCAGCTTAACAGGAGAGACCCAGTTCTTC; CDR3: CASSLTGETQFF
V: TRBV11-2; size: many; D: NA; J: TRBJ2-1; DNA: TGTGCCAGCAGCGTAGATCCTCCGGGACTTTACAATGAGCAGTTCTTC; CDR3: CASSVDPPGLYNEQFF
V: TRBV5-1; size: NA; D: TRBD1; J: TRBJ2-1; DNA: TGCGCCAGCACCACCGGGACAGGGCGCTACAATGAGCAGTTCTTC; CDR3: CASTTGTGRYNEQFF
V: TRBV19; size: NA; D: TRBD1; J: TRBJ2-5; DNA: TGTGCCAGTAGCCCGAGACCGGGACAAGGGGGCGAGACCCAGTACTTC; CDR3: CASSPRPGQGGETQYF
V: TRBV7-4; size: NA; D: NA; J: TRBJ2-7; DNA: TGTGCCAGCAGCTTAGGCGCAGCCGGCTACGAGCAGTACTTC; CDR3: CASSLGAAGYEQYF
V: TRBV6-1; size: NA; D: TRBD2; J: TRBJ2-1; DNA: TGTGCCAGCAGTGAAAGTAGGGGGACTAGCGGGGGGAGACGGTTCTTC; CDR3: CASSESRGTSGGRRFF
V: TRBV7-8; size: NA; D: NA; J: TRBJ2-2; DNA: TGTGCCAGCAGCGGCCGGTCCGGGGAGCTGTTTTTT; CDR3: CASSGRSGELFF
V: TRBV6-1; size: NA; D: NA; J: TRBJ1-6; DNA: TGTGCCGGAACACAGGGAGCGGGCGGGAATCCCCCCCTCCACTTT; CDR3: CAGTQGAGGNPPLHF
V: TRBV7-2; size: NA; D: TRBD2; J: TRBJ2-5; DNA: TGTGCCAGCAGCCCTCTAGGGAGGGCACAAGAGACCCAGTACTTC; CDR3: CASSPLGRAQETQYF
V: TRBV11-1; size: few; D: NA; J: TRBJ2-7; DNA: TGTGCCAGCAGCTTATTTTGGGGGCGAGGTGAGCAGTACTTC; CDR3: CASSLFWGRGEQYF
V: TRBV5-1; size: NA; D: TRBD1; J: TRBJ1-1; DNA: TGCGCCAGCAGCCTAAGGGACAGGGCGGCCACTGAAGCTTTCTTT; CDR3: CASSLRDRAATEAFF
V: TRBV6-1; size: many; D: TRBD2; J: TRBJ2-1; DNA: TGTGCCAGTAGACCCGGGACTAGCGGGTTCGATGAGCAGTTCTTC; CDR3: CASRPGTSGFDEQFF
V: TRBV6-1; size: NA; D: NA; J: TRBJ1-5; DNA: TGTGCCAGCAGTGAGAGGGAGGAGAATCAGCCCCAGCATTTT; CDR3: CASSEREENQPQHF
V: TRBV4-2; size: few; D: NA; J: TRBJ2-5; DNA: TGTGCCAGCAGCCAAGGGACCCGGGACGTGGAGACCCAGTACTTC; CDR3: CASSQGTRDVETQYF
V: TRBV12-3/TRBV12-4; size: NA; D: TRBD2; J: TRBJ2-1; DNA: TGTGCCAGAAGTGGACTAGCGGGATTCAATGAGGAGTTCTTC; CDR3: CARSGLAGFNEEFF
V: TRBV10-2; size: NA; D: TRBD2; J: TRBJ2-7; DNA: TGCGCCAGCAGTGAGGAGCTAGCGGGATTGTACGAGCAGTACTTC; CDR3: CASSEELAGLYEQYF